This T cell receptor beta chain is from a study of blood T cell repertoires in COVID-19. For the study at large: Acute and convalescent COVID-19 specimens originated in the United States, Italy and Spain.

The protocol was immunoSEQ multiplex PCR, while the TCRdb copy is restricted to in-frame clones and leaves out a portion. Among approximately 89,000 clones listed, 90% to 95% were seen once. Germline values: CDR1 SGHDN, CDR2 FVKESK. The CDR3 loop spans 13 amino acids. On this clone: A read error may account for a junction end that differs from germline.

Sequencing was done on a sample of peripheral blood. This chain uses TRBV14 with TRBJ2-1; 12 nucleotides line up with TRBD2. This clonotype originated in a human donor with active COVID-19. The donor label of this sample is uncertain. This CDR3 reads CASSSWTSGEGVF. The CDR3 nucleotides are TGTGCCAGCAGCTCCTGGACTAGCGGGGAGGGGGTCTTC.